The 23 T cell receptor beta chains in this list originate from one sample, sequenced in a study of T cell responses to AZD1222 COVID-19 vaccine (dated by TCRdb to about 2021). Library preparation employed the immunoSEQ multiplex PCR assay. TCRdb stores this immuneACCESS table with in-frame sequences only. Part of the clones is absent; in the studies checked, under half of the shortfall reflects unresolved V genes, and no reason is known for the rest. The sample table contains about 180,000 clones; only one count was recorded for around 87% of them. Approximately 2.5% of the sample is taken by the ten largest. Taken with the paper, the label for time point translates to: baseline before first vaccination. Sequenced here: peripheral blood, sampled on day 0 of AZD1222 vaccination. The receptors derive from an adult in good health.

This rearrangement joins TRBV5-1 to TRBJ2-5; TRBD1 matches at 10 bases. The V gene end was trimmed by 4 bases and the J gene end by 5 bases; junction bases not matched to a gene: 8. CDR1 is SGHRS, CDR2 YFSETQ, per germline. The CDR3 is 15 amino acids. CDR3 in DNA: TGCGCCAGCAGCGTACATCCGGGACAGGGGGAGACCCAGTACTTC. Translating it yields CASSVHPGQGETQYF.

The chain couples TRBV3-1 (or the pseudogene TRBV3-2) to TRBJ2-1; TRBD1 is a possible D gene (6 bases). V was trimmed by 3 bases and J by 4 bases, leaving 25 bases between them. Germline V gene data show CDR1 as LGHDT and CDR2 as YNNKEL (reference sequence). This CDR3 region has 19 residues. For the CDR3, the DNA is TGTGCCAGCAGCCACTACCCTTCGGCAGGGGCCTCGTTATACAATGAGCAGTTCTTC. Protein product: CASSHYPSAGASLYNEQFF.

The chain couples TRBV6-5 to TRBJ2-7; 10 bases map to TRBD1. CDR1 is MNHEY and CDR2 is SVGAGI in the germline V gene. The V and J ends lost 6 bases and 2 bases, in that order; junction bases with no gene match: 7. The CDR3 extends over 15 amino acids. CDR3 nucleotides: TGTGCCAGCAGGCGGGGACAGGGGATTCCCTACGAGCAGTACTTC. Translated, it gives CASRRGQGIPYEQYF.

V and J are TRBV29-1 and TRBJ2-7; TRBD1 matches 9 bases. Germline V gene sequence: CDR1 SQVTM, CDR2 ANQGSEA. There are 14 residues in the CDR3. Unmatched junction bases numbered 6, after V lost 6 bases and J lost 0 bases. The CDR3 DNA sequence: TGCAGCGTCACCGGGACAGGGAGCTCCTACGAGCAGTACTTC. Translated, it gives CSVTGTGSSYEQYF.

Regarding this clone: This sample includes further DNA sequences coding for the same CDR3. The chain has TRBV5-1 and TRBJ2-7; 10 bases agree with TRBD2. In germline, CDR1 is SGHRS, CDR2 YFSETQ. The CDR3 has 15 residues. The junction had 2 bases not matched to a gene; V was cut back by 0 bases and J by 2 bases. The CDR3 spells CASSLGTSGTYEQYF. The CDR3 DNA reads as TGCGCCAGCAGCTTGGGCACTAGCGGGACCTACGAGCAGTACTTC. Combining the CDR3 with reference TRBV5-1 and TRBJ2-7 gives the whole variable domain KAGVTQTPRYLIKTRGQQVTLSCSPISGHRSVSWYQQTPGQGLQFLFEYFSETQRNKGNFPGRFSGRQFSNSRSEMNVSTLELGDSALYLCASSLGTSGTYEQYFGPGTRLTVT.

The rearrangement joins TRBV30 to TRBJ1-5; a weak D match, TRBD1 (5 bases). The germline V and J ends were trimmed by 0 bases and 9 bases, with 6 bases remaining between them. Germline V gene sequence: CDR1 GTSNPN, CDR2 SVGIG (reference sequence). The CDR3 runs 11 residues. The CDR3 here is CAWSVGGPQHF. DNA for the CDR3: TGTGCCTGGAGTGTCGGGGGGCCCCAGCATTTT. Full variable domain (outside the CDR3, taken from reference TRBV30 and TRBJ1-5): SQTIHQWPATLVQPVGSPLSLECTVEGTSNPNLYWYRQAAGRGLQLLFYSVGIGQISSEVPQNLSASRPQDRQFILSSKKLLLSDSGFYLCAWSVGGPQHFGDGTRLSIL.

The J gene is TRBJ1-3, the V gene TRBV7-9; D not certain. The germline gives CDR1 SEHNR, CDR2 FQNEAQ (reference sequence). V was clipped by 2 bases and J by 2 bases, with 1 base between them. The CDR3 has 12 residues. The CDR3 DNA follows: TGTGCCAGCAGCTTAACTGGAAACACCATATATTTT. Its translation: CASSLTGNTIYF. Looking up the rest from reference TRBV7-9 and TRBJ1-3 gives the full variable domain: DTGVSQNPRHKITKRGQNVTFRCDPISEHNRLYWYRQTLGQGPEFLTYFQNEAQLEKSRLLSDRFSAERPKGSFSTLEIQRTEQGDSAMYLCASSLTGNTIYFGEGSWLTVV.

The V gene is TRBV12-3 or TRBV12-4, the J gene TRBJ1-2, with unresolved D. V lost 3 bases and J lost 6, with 8 bases in between. This CDR3 comprises 12 residues. The CDR3 here is CASSFSSHGYTF. The CDR3, as DNA: TGTGCCAGCAGTTTTTCATCCCATGGCTACACCTTC.

The J gene is TRBJ2-7, the V gene TRBV5-1, with D perhaps matching TRBD2 (7 bases). Germline V gene data show CDR1 as SGHRS and CDR2 as YFSETQ. The CDR3 has 14 residues. V dropped 3 bases and J dropped 4 bases, with 14 bases sitting between them. CDR3 in amino acids: CASSSMGGPYEQYF. For the CDR3, the DNA is TGCGCCAGCAGCTCGATGGGGGGGCCGTACGAGCAGTACTTC.

The chain joins TRBV7-8 to TRBJ2-2; 11 bases fit TRBD1. Germline loops: CDR1 SGHVS, CDR2 FQNEAQ. This CDR3 contains 15 residues. V lost 6 bases, J lost 3 bases, and 3 bases stayed unmatched. CDR3 nucleotide sequence: TGTGCCAGCAGTCGGACAGGGGGCTACACCGGGGAGCTGTTTTTT. Translation: CASSRTGGYTGELFF.

Only a few counts were recorded for this clone. V is TRBV28 and J is TRBJ1-2; TRBD1 matches at 7 bases. This CDR3 spans 15 amino acids. Germline trimming cut 6 bases from V and 2 bases from J; bases unmatched to any gene: 9. In germline, CDR1 is MDHEN, CDR2 SYDVKM. The CDR3 region has the DNA TGTGCCAGCAGCTCTGGTGCAGGGGGGAACTATGGCTACACCTTC. As protein: CASSSGAGGNYGYTF.

The chain employs TRBV3-1 (or the pseudogene TRBV3-2) and TRBJ2-1; no reliable D call. V lost 4 bases and J lost 6, with 10 bases in between. This CDR3 region has 13 residues. Germline values: CDR1 LGHDT, CDR2 YNNKEL (reference sequence). CDR3 amino acids: CASSLSASNEQFF. The CDR3 DNA reads TGTGCCAGCAGCCTGTCAGCGTCCAATGAGCAGTTCTTC.

J is TRBJ1-1 and V is TRBV5-1; 8 nucleotides agree with TRBD1. The CDR3 consists of 18 residues. Unmatched junction bases numbered 14, after V lost 3 bases and J lost 1 base. Per the germline V gene, CDR1 is SGHRS and CDR2 is YFSETQ. The CDR3 nucleotides are TGCGCCAGCAGCTGGGGGACTTGGGGACAGGACAAGAACACTGAAGCTTTCTTT. Protein: CASSWGTWGQDKNTEAFF. The entire variable domain, with the rest obtained from reference TRBV5-1 and TRBJ1-1, is as follows: KAGVTQTPRYLIKTRGQQVTLSCSPISGHRSVSWYQQTPGQGLQFLFEYFSETQRNKGNFPGRFSGRQFSNSRSEMNVSTLELGDSALYLCASSWGTWGQDKNTEAFFGQGTRLTVV.

This chain joins TRBV7-2 and TRBJ2-7; 12 bases match TRBD1. After removal of 0 bases from V and 0 bases from J, the junction contained 3 bases not matched to a gene. The CDR3 loop spans 17 amino acids. The germline CDR1 and CDR2 sequences are SGHTA and FQGNSA. The CDR3 loop is CASSLAWDRGHSYEQYF. The CDR3, as DNA: TGTGCCAGCAGCTTAGCATGGGACAGGGGGCACTCCTACGAGCAGTACTTC.

V is TRBV5-6 and J is TRBJ2-1, with 13 nucleotides matching TRBD2. The junction had 7 bases not matched to a gene; V was cut back by 4 bases and J by 6 bases. The CDR3 runs to 16 residues. Germline assignment: CDR1 SGHDT and CDR2 YYEEEE. CDR3 sequence: CASSRGLAGVSNEQFF. CDR3 sequence (DNA): TGTGCCAGCAGCAGAGGACTAGCGGGAGTGTCCAATGAGCAGTTCTTC.

This clone has just a few counts. The rearrangement joins TRBV4-1 to TRBJ2-7; D is perhaps TRBD1 (5 bases). The germline gives CDR1 MGHRA, CDR2 YSYEKL. The CDR3 runs 15 residues. V was cut by 1 base and J by 1 base, with 11 bases left in between. CDR3 DNA: TGCGCCAGCAGCCAAGTTGCCAGGGCGTCCTACGAGCAGTACTTC. Its protein product is CASSQVARASYEQYF.

The chain uses TRBV7-3 and TRBJ2-7, with 10 bases lining up with TRBD2. The CDR3 extends over 15 amino acids. The V gene end was trimmed by 4 bases and the J gene end by 6 bases; junction bases not matched to a gene: 9. Per germline, CDR1 SGHTA and CDR2 FQGTGA. Here the CDR3 reads CASSYTSGMGAEQYF. CDR3 bases: TGTGCCAGCAGCTACACTAGCGGGATGGGCGCCGAGCAGTACTTC.

J is TRBJ2-4 and V is TRBV6-5; TRBD1 is a possible D gene (5 bases). This CDR3 has 12 amino acids. V was clipped by 0 bases and J by 8 bases, with 5 bases between them. Germline lookup yields CDR1 MNHEY and CDR2 SVGAGI. CDR3 DNA sequence: TGTGCCAGCAGTTACTCAGGGGACATTCAGTACTTC. Encoded protein: CASSYSGDIQYF.

This chain joins TRBV9 and TRBJ1-3, with D unclear. Germline V gene lookup returns CDR1 SGDLS and CDR2 YYNGEE. V was clipped by 2 bases and J by 11 bases, with 23 bases between them. CDR3 length: 16 residues. The CDR3 region has the DNA TGTGCCAGCAGCGTTTCCCTCGTGGGGAGCTCTGGCTCCATATATTTT. This gives the protein CASSVSLVGSSGSIYF.

This clone is a singleton in its sample. This chain's CDR3 is CASGQRNSEGPNYNEQFF. The CDR3 DNA sequence: TGTGCTAGTGGTCAGCGGAACAGTGAGGGGCCGAACTACAATGAGCAGTTCTTC. This chain links TRBV12-5 with TRBJ2-1; possibly TRBD1 or TRBD2 for D (5 bases each). The germline V gene has CDR1 LGHNT and CDR2 FRNRAP. The V and J ends lost 5 bases and 3 bases respectively, with 23 bases between them. This CDR3 has 18 residues.

The chain combines TRBV28 with TRBJ2-7; D perhaps matches TRBD2 (6 bases). The germline V and J ends were trimmed by 0 bases and 7 bases, with 13 bases remaining between them. The V gene's germline CDR1 is MDHEN and CDR2 SYDVKM. The CDR3 sequence is 14 residues long. As DNA, the CDR3 is TGTGCCAGCAGTTTATGGCGAGAAGGGAGGGAGCAGTACTTC. Its protein product is CASSLWREGREQYF.

This chain joins TRBV28 and TRBJ1-5, with 7 bases that match TRBD1. CDR1 is MDHEN, CDR2 SYDVKM, per germline. The CDR3 contains 15 residues. V lost 3 bases to trimming and J lost 6 bases; unmatched junction nucleotides: 8. The CDR3 sequence: CASSLGTEIGQPQHF. The CDR3 region has the DNA TGTGCCAGCAGTTTGGGGACAGAGATCGGTCAGCCCCAGCATTTT.

The chain uses TRBV5-1 and TRBJ2-3, with TRBD1 as a possible D gene (5 bases). Germline V CDR1 and CDR2: SGHRS, YFSETQ. V was shortened by 0 bases and J by 1 base, with 18 bases between the two germline ends. The CDR3 is 18 amino acids. CDR3 nucleotides: TGCGCCAGCAGCTTGGCCCCGGCAGGGTATGGCGGCACAGATACGCAGTATTTT. Its translation: CASSLAPAGYGGTDTQYF.